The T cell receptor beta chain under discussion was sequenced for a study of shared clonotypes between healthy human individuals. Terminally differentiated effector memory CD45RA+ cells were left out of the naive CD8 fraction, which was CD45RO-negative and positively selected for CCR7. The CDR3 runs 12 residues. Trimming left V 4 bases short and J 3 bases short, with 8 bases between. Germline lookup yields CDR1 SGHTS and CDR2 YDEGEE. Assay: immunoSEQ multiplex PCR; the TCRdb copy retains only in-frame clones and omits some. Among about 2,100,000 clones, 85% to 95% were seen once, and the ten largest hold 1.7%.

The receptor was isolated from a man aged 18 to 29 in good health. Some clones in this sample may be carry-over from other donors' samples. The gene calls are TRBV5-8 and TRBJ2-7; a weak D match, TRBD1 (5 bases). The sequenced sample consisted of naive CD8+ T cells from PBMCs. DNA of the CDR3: TGTGCCAGCAGCAAGACAGTCTACGAGCAGTACTTC. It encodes CASSKTVYEQYF.